This T cell receptor (beta chain) was obtained from a study of cytomegalovirus exposure and HLA in healthy donors. The length of the CDR3 is 16 residues. Between the trimmed V and J ends, which lost 0 bases and 7 bases, there was a span of 18 bases. Germline CDR1 MNHEY, CDR2 SVGAGI. The PCR employed 60 Vbeta primers together with 13 Jbeta primers. Produced via immunoSEQ multiplex PCR; TCRdb's table is partial and in-frame only. The sample has around 190,000 clones; 65% to 80% are singletons. Study findings and constraints: Sequences of the TCR beta chain were said to predict the HLA-A and HLA-B alleles of most subjects accurately. A later analysis appeared to link common viral pathogens to several of the most significant clusters. The study flagged about 160 TCR beta chains as cytomegalovirus-associated.

Turning to this clone: What it recognizes is unknown.

The chain joins TRBV6-5 to TRBJ1-2; perhaps TRBD1 as D (5 bases). Sequenced material: PBMCs. The origin of this receptor is a woman in her forties in good health and CMV-seronegative. CDR3 loop: CASSYSKQASRGGYTF. The CDR3 nucleotides read TGTGCCAGCAGTTACTCGAAACAGGCGTCTAGGGGTGGCTACACCTTC.